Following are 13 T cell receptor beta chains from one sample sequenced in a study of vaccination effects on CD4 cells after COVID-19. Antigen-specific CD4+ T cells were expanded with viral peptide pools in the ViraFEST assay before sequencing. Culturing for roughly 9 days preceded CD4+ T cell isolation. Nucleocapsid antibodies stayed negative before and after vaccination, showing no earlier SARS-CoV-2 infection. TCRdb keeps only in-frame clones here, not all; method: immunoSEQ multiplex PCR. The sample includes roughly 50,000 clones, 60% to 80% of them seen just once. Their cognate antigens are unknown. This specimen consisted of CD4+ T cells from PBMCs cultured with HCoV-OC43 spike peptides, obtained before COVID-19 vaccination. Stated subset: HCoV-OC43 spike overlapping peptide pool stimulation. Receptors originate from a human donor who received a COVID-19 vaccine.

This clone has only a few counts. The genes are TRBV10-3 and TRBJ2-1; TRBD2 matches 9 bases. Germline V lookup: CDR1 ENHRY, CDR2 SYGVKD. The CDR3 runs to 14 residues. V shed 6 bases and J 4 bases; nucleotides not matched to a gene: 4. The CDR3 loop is CAIRPAGGYNEQFF. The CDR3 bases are TGTGCCATCAGGCCAGCGGGGGGTTACAATGAGCAGTTCTTC.

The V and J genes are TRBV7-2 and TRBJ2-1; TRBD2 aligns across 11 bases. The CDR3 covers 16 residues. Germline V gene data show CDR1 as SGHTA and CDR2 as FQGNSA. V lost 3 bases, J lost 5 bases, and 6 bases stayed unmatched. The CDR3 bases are TGTGCCAGCAGCTTTTCTAGCGGGGGGTTGGACAATGAGCAGTTCTTC. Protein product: CASSFSSGGLDNEQFF.

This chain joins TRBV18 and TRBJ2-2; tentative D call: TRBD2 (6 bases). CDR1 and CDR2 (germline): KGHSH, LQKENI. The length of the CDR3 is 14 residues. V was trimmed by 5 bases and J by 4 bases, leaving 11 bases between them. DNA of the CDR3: TGTGCCAGCTCAGCGAGGAGGGTCACCGGGGAGCTGTTTTTT. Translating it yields CASSARRVTGELFF.

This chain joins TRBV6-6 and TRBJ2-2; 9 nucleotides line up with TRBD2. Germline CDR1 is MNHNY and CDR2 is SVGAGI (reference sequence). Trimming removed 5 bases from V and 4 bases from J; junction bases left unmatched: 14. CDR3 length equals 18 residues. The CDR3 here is CASSPTRRGGSGTGELFF. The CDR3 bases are TGTGCCAGCAGTCCTACCCGGCGGGGGGGCTCGGGCACCGGGGAGCTGTTTTTT.

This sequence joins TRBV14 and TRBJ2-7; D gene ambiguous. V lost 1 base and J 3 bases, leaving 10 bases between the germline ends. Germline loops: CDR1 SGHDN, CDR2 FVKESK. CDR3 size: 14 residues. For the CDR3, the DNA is TGTGCCAGCAGCCAAGGTTTGGGCATCTACGAGCAGTACGTC. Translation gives CASSQGLGIYEQYV.

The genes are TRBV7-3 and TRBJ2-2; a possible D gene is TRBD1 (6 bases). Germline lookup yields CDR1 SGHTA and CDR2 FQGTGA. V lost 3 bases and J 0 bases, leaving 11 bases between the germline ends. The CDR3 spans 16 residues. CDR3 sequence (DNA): TGTGCCAGCAGCTTTAATGGGGGCTCGAACACCGGGGAGCTGTTTTTT. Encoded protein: CASSFNGGSNTGELFF.

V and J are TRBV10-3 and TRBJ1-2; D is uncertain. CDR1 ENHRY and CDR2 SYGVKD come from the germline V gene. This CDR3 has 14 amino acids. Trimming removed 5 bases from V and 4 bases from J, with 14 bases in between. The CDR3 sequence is CAISTSGVFYGYTF. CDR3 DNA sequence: TGTGCCATCAGTACTAGCGGGGTATTCTATGGCTACACCTTC.

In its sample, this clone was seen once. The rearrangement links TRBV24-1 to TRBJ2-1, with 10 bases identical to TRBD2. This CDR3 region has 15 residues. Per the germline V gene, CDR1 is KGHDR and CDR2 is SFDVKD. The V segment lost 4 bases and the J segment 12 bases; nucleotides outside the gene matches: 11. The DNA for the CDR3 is TGTGCCACCAGTGAGGCGACAGCGGGGGGGCCTTCGCAGTTCTTC. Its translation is CATSEATAGGPSQFF.

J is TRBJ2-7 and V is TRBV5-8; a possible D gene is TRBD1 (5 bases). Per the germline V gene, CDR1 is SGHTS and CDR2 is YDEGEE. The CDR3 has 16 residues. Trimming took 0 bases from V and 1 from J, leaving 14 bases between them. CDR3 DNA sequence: TGTGCCAGCAGCTTGGGCTGGCGACAGTCTTCCTACGAGCAGTACGTC. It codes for CASSLGWRQSSYEQYV.

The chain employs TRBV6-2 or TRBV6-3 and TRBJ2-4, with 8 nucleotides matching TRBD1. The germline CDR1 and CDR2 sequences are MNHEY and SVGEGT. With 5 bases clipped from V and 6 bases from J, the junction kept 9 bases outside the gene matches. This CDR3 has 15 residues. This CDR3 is CASSAFGQGANIQYF. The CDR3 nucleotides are TGTGCCAGCAGTGCCTTCGGCCAGGGGGCAAACATTCAGTACTTC.

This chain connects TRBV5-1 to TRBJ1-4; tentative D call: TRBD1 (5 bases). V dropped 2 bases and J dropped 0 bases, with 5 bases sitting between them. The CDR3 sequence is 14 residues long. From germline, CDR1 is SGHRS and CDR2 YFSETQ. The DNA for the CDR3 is TGCGCCAGCAGCTTAGGGGCAACTAATGAAAAACTGTTTTTT. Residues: CASSLGATNEKLFF.

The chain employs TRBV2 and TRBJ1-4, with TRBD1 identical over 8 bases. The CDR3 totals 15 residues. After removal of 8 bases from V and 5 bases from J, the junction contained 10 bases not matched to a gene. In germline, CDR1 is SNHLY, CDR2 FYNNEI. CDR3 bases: TGTGCCAGCTCCGGACAGGGCCCCCGGAATGAAAAACTGTTTTTT. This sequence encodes CASSGQGPRNEKLFF.

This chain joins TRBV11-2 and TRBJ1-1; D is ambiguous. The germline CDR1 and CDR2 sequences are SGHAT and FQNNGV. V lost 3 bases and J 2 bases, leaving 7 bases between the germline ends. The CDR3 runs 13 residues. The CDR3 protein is CASSFRPNTEAFF. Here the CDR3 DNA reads TGTGCCAGCAGCTTCCGTCCCAACACTGAAGCTTTCTTT.